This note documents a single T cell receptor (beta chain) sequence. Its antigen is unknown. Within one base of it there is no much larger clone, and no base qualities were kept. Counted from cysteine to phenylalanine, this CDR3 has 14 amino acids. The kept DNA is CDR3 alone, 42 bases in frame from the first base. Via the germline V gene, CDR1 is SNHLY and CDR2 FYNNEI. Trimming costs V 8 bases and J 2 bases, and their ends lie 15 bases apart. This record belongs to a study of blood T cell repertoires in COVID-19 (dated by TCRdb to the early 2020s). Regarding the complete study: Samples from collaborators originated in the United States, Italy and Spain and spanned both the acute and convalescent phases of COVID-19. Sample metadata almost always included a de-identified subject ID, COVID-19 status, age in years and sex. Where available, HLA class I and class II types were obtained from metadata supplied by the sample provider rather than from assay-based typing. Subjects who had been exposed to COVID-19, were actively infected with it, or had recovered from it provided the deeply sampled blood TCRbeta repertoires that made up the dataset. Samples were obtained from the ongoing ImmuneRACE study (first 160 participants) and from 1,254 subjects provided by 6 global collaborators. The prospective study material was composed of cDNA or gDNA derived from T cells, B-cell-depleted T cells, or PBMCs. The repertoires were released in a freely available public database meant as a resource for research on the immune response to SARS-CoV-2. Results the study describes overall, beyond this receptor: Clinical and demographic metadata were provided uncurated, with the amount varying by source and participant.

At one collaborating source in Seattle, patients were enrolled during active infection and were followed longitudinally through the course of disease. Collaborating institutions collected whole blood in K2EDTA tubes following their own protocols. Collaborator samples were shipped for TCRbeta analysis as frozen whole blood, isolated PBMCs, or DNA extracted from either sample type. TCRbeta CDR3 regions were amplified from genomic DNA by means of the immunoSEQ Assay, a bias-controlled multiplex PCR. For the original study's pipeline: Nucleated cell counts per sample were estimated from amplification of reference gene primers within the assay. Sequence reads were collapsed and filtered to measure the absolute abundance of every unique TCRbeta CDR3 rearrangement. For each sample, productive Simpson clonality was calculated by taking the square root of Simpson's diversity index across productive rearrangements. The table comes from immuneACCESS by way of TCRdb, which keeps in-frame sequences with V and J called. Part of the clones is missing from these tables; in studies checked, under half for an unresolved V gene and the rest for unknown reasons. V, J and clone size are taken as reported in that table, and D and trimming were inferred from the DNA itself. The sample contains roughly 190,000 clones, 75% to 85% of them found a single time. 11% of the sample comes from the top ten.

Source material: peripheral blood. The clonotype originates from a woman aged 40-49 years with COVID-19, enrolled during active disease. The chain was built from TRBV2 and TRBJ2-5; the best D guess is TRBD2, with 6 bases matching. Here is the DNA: TGTGCCAGCCGGAGGAGCGGGTGGCAAGAGACCCAGTACTTC. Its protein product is CASRRSGWQETQYF. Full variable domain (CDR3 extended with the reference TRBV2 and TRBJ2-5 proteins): EPEVTQTPSHQVTQMGQEVILRCVPISNHLYFYWYRQILGQKVEFLVSFYNNEISEKSEIFDDQFSVERPDGSNFTLKIRSTKLEDSAMYFCASRRSGWQETQYFGPGTRLLVL.